Given below is one TCR beta chain in context. Its antigen remains unidentified. The sample is drawn from a study of radiation and T cells in renal cell carcinoma. Overall study context: Nephrectomy followed 15 Gy stereotactic body radiation by 4 weeks. The study's findings and limits: No pretreatment tumor biopsies were available for baseline clonotypes. Top tumor clonotypes rose in blood 2 weeks post-radiation, then contracted.

The germline V gene encodes CDR1 SQVTM and CDR2 ANQGSEA. This CDR3 is 10 amino acids long. V lost 4 bases and J lost 4, with 3 bases in between. This table comes from immunoSEQ multiplex PCR, and its TCRdb copy is limited to in-frame clones, with some not included. The table has around 60,000 clones, roughly 72% seen once. This sample's time point: blood 2 weeks post-SBRT. Treatment given: 15 Gy SBRT to primary tumor, nephrectomy 4 weeks later. Serial blood draws occurred at baseline and 2 and 4 weeks post-SBRT. This clonotype was obtained from a man aged 60 to 69 with renal cell carcinoma. The chain carries TRBV29-1 and TRBJ2-3; no reliable D call. The source material was blood, sampled from a patient whose treatment included radiotherapy and nephrectomy. CDR3 region: CSVGPDTQYF. The CDR3 DNA follows: TGCAGCGTTGGTCCAGATACGCAGTATTTT.